This T cell receptor (beta chain) was found in a study of T cells in Graves' hyperthyroidism and ophthalmopathy. Study observations and caveats: Most thyroid clonotypes that were expanded above 0.001 also turned up in blood.

Patients between 18 and 65 years old had hyperthyroidism, newly diagnosed and lasting under 2 months. The study excluded patients with uncontrolled infection, other autoimmune disease, pregnancy or lactation. Germline V gene lookup returns CDR1 DFQATT and CDR2 SNEGSKA (reference sequence). The CDR3 sequence is 14 residues long. This clonotype has a count of ten or more. Its matching antigen is unknown. A junction end diverges from the germline sequence, so it may reflect a read error. What was amplified from RNA transcripts were TCR beta CDR3 regions. Researchers ran a first-round RT-PCR on the TCR CDR3 using the HTBI primer set. TCRdb reprocessed the multiplex PCR reads via MiXCR and lists one record per CDR3 protein. The table has approximately 420,000 distinct CDR3 sequences, roughly 13% seen once; the top ten hold about 5%.

The TCR comes from a woman aged 18-29 years with Graves' hyperthyroidism. Input material: blood. The gene calls are TRBV20-1 and TRBJ2-3; the match to TRBD2 covers 8 bases. The CDR3 reads CSAGDNSGTDTQYF. As DNA, the CDR3 is TGCAGTGCTGGAGATAATAGCGGGACTGATACGCAGTATTTT.